Sequencing of this T cell receptor beta chain was carried out in a study of identical twins. One entry per CDR3 protein, called by TCRdb with MiXCR from the 5' RACE reads. Of around 690,000 distinct CDR3 sequences detected, 21% appear once; the ten largest clones hold 4% to 4.5%. Trimming removed 6 bases from V and 6 bases from J, with 15 bases in between. Germline assignment: CDR1 SGHRS and CDR2 YFSETQ. CDR3 size: 14 residues. Each donor (without exception) was a healthy Caucasian. This clonotype was picked up many times. These data were also reused for a study on T cells expressing NK-cell markers. That paper notes: Dominant NKG2C+ clonotype frequencies of about 1.0-8% of CD8+ T cells were measured in more than five donors. A handful of donors showed these clonotypes also leading the CD3+CD56-NKG2C+ fraction.

Source material: PBMCs. The chain has TRBV5-1 and TRBJ2-2; no definite D call. The TCR originated in a woman between 18 and 30 years old in good health. The CDR3 nucleotides read TGCGCCAGCAAGTCTAGTCCCTCCTCCGGGGAGCTGTTTTTT. Protein product: CASKSSPSSGELFF.